The next 5 T cell receptor beta chains were all read from a single sample in a study of cytomegalovirus exposure and HLA in healthy donors. A multiplex PCR was run with 60 Vbeta primers and 13 Jbeta primers. The table came from immunoSEQ multiplex PCR; TCRdb's copy has only in-frame clones and leaves some out. The profile covers approximately 150,000 clones, with approximately 73% appearing a single time and 10% taken by the ten largest. Sequencing input: PBMCs. All receptors derive from a man aged 25 to 40 in good health and CMV-seropositive.

The chain uses TRBV5-1 and TRBJ2-5, with TRBD2 matching over 10 bases. The CDR3 runs 14 residues. After removal of 0 bases from V and 5 bases from J, the junction contained 1 base not matched to a gene. Looked up from germline, CDR1 is SGHRS and CDR2 is YFSETQ. The CDR3 sequence: CASSLVGLAETQYF. For the CDR3, the DNA is TGCGCCAGCAGCTTGGTGGGACTAGCGGAGACCCAGTACTTC.

The chain has TRBV4-1 and TRBJ2-5; 10 bases are shared with TRBD2. Trimming cost V 3 bases and J 5 bases; bases outside gene matches: 12. The CDR3 length is 17 residues. Germline CDR1 reads MGHRA; CDR2 reads YSYEKL. CDR3 region: CASSHWSRSGRSETQYF. CDR3 in DNA: TGCGCCAGCAGCCATTGGTCGCGTAGCGGGAGGTCGGAGACCCAGTACTTC.

The sample holds a few counts of this clone. The chain couples TRBV30 to TRBJ1-2, with D tentatively TRBD1 (6 bases). The CDR3 has 12 amino acids. V lost 2 bases to trimming and J lost 8 bases, with 12 bases between them. The germline V gene encodes CDR1 GTSNPN and CDR2 SVGIG (reference sequence). CDR3 region: CAWSNRAGGYTF. The CDR3 DNA follows: TGTGCCTGGAGTAACAGGGCCGGAGGCTACACCTTC.

This chain links TRBV19 with TRBJ2-1; TRBD2 aligns across 10 bases. V gave up 6 bases and J gave up 9 bases; unmatched junction bases: 11. In germline, CDR1 is LNHDA, CDR2 SQIVND (reference sequence). This CDR3 has 15 residues. The CDR3 bases are TGTGCCAGTAGCGGTCTAGCGGGAGATTACGGTGAGCAGTTCTTC. Its translation is CASSGLAGDYGEQFF.

The chain recombines TRBV27 with TRBJ2-2; TRBD1 aligns across 7 bases. The CDR3 has 15 residues. Germline CDR1 is MNHEY and CDR2 is SMNVEV (reference sequence). The V and J ends lost 10 bases and 1 base, in that order; junction bases with no gene match: 9. The chain's CDR3 is CATRPGQQNTGELFF. The CDR3 DNA sequence: TGTGCCACAAGACCGGGACAGCAGAACACCGGGGAGCTGTTTTTT.